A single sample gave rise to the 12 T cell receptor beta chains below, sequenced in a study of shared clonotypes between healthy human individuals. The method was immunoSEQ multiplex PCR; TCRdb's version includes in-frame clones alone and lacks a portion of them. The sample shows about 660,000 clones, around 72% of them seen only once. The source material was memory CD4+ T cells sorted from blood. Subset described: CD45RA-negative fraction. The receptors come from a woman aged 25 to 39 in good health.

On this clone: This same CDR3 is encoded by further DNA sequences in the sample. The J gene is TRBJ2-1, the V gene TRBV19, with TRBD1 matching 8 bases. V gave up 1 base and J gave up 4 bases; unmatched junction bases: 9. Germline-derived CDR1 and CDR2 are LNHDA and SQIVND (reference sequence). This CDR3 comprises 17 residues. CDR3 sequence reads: CASSIATGTGGYNEQFF. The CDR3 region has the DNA TGTGCCAGTAGTATAGCCACCGGGACAGGCGGATACAATGAGCAGTTCTTC.

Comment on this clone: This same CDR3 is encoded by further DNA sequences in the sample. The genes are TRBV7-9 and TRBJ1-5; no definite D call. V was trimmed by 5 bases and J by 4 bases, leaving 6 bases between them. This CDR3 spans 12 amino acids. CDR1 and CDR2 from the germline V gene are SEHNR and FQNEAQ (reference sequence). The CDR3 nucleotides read TGTGCCAGCAGCCGCGGGAATCAGCCCCAGCATTTT. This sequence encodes CASSRGNQPQHF.

The CDR3 is CASSQRAAVSYEQYF. The CDR3 DNA follows: TGTGCCAGCAGCCAACGGGCAGCGGTCTCCTACGAGCAGTACTTC. The chain combines TRBV14 with TRBJ2-7; TRBD2 might be the D (5 bases). V was clipped by 2 bases and J by 0 bases, with 11 bases between them. CDR1 SGHDN and CDR2 FVKESK come from the germline V gene. The CDR3 runs to 15 residues.

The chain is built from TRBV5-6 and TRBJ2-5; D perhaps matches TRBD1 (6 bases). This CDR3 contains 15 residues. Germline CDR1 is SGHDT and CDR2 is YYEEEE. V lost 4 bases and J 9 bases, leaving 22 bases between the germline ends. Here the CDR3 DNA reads TGTGCCAGCAGCCAAACCGGACAGCCCTTGCCCGCCCAGTACTTC. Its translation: CASSQTGQPLPAQYF.

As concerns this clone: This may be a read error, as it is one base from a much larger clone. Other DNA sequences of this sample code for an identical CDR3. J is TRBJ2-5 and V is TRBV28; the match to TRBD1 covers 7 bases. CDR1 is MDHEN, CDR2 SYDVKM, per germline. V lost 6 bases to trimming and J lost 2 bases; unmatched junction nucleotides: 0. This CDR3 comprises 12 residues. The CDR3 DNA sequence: TGTGCCAGCAGACAGGGGCAAGAGACCCAGTACTTC. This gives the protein CASRQGQETQYF.

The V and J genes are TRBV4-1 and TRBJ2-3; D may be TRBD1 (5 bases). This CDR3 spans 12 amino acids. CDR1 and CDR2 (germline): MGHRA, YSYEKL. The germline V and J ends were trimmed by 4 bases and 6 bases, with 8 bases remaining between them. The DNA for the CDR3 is TGCGCCAGCAGCCTGCAGGGTGATACGCAGTATTTT. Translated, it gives CASSLQGDTQYF.

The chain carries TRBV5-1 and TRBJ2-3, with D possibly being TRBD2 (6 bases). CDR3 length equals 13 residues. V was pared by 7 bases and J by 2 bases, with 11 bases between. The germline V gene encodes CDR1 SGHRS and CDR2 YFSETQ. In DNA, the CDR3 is TGCGCCAGCCGGGACTTATACACAGATACGCAGTATTTT. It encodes CASRDLYTDTQYF.

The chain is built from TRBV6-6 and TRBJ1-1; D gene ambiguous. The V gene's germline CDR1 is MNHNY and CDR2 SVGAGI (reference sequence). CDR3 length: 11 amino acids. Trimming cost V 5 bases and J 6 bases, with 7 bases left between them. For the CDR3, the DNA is TGTGCCAGCAGTCTACTATCTGAAGCTTTCTTT. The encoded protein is CASSLLSEAFF.

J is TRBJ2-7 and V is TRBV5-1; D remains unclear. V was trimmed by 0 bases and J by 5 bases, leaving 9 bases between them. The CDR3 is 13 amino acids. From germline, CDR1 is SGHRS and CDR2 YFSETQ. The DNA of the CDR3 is TGCGCCAGCAGCTTGGTTGGGTCCCACGAGCAGTACTTC. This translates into CASSLVGSHEQYF.

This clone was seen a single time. CDR3 in DNA: TGTGCCAGCCAAAGGGAGAGTGGAAATCAGCCCCAGCATTTT. Protein: CASQRESGNQPQHF. This chain uses TRBV2 with TRBJ1-5, with D unclear. Germline V gene sequence: CDR1 SNHLY, CDR2 FYNNEI. The CDR3 sequence is 14 residues long. V was shortened by 8 bases and J by 4 bases, with 15 bases between the two germline ends.

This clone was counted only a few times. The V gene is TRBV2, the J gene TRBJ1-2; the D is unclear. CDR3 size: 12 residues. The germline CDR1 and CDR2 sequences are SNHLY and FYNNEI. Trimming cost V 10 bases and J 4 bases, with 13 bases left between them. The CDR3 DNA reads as TGTGCCACGTCTCCCGACATCTATGGCTACACCTTC. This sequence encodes CATSPDIYGYTF.

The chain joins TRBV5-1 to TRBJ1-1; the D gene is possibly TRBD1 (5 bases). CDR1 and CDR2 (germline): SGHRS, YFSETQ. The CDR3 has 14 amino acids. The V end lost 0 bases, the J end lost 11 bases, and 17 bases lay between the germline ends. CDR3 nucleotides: TGCGCCAGCAGCTTGGAGGGGTCCCCATCTAATGCTTTCTTT. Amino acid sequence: CASSLEGSPSNAFF.